These 23 T cell receptor beta chains originate from one sample sequenced in a study of CD8+CD57+ T cells in acquired aplastic anemia. The TCR beta profiling, which covered VDJ combination and CDR3 sequence, was carried out using genomic DNA as the template. TCRdb analysed the reads with MiXCR anew, one entry per CDR3 protein. This sample has some 200,000 distinct CDR3 sequences, with 50% to 70% found just once. Sequencing was done on patients that had shown CD8+CD57+ cell expansion by flow cytometry. Sequences were obtained from sorted CD4+, CD8+, or CD8+CD57+ T cells (not recorded which) from PBMCs. These receptor sequences come from a human donor with aplastic anemia.

Written as DNA, the CDR3 is TGTGCCAGCAGTTTAGCGCTGTCTGGTACTGAAGCTTTCTTT. Protein product: CASSLALSGTEAFF. The chain links TRBV12-3 or TRBV12-4 to TRBJ1-1; D gene unclear. This CDR3 is 14 amino acids long. V was trimmed by 0 bases and J by 5 bases, leaving 10 bases between them.

The rearrangement uses TRBV10-2 and TRBJ2-3; 8 positions agree with TRBD2. The J segment lost 4 bases and the V segment lost 3 bases, leaving 9 bases of the junction unmatched. Germline V CDR1 and CDR2: WSHSY, SAAADI. This CDR3 is 16 amino acids long. CDR3 bases: TGCGCCAGCAGTGACCGGACTAGCTCCCCCCCAGATACGCAGTATTTT. Translated, it gives CASSDRTSSPPDTQYF.

This chain uses TRBV20-1 with TRBJ2-7; D unclear. CDR1 and CDR2 (germline): DFQATT, SNEGSKA (reference sequence). V gave up 6 bases and J gave up 0 bases, with 18 bases separating them. The CDR3 length is 15 residues. The DNA of the CDR3 is TGCAGTGCCAGCAGTTCCCCGACGGTCTCCTACGAGCAGTACTTC. It translates to CSASSSPTVSYEQYF.

Points on this clonotype: One end of the junction does not line up with germline, which may come from a read error. The V call is TRBV6-5, the J call TRBJ1-2; tentative D call: TRBD1 (6 bases). CDR1 and CDR2 (germline): MNHEY, SVGAGI. CDR3 size: 13 residues. For the CDR3, the DNA is TGTGCCAGCGTCGGACAGATTGGCTATGGCTACATCTTC. As protein: CASVGQIGYGYIF.

This clonotype has only one observation. The chain has TRBV6-6 and TRBJ2-7; D unresolved. There are 12 residues in the CDR3. Trimming removed 9 bases at V and 3 bases at J, with 12 bases between. CDR1 MNHNY and CDR2 SVGAGI come from the germline V gene (reference sequence). CDR3 sequence: CASSAAIYEQYF. CDR3 DNA: TGTGCCAGTTCAGCAGCAATCTACGAGCAGTACTTC.

This clonotype was seen a handful of times. The J gene is TRBJ1-2, the V gene TRBV14; 8 nucleotides line up with TRBD1. The CDR3 extends over 16 amino acids. The germline gives CDR1 SGHDN, CDR2 FVKESK. V was pared by 2 bases and J by 4 bases, with 9 bases of the junction left unmatched. CDR3 region: CASSQLATGGSYGYTF. CDR3 in DNA: TGTGCCAGCAGCCAATTAGCCACAGGGGGAAGCTATGGCTACACCTTC. The complete variable domain, with remaining parts taken from reference TRBV14 and TRBJ1-2, reads EAGVTQFPSHSVIEKGQTVTLRCDPISGHDNLYWYRRVMGKEIKFLLHFVKESKQDESGMPNNRFLAERTGGTYSTLKVQPAELEDSGVYFCASSQLATGGSYGYTFGSGTRLTVV.

CDR3: CARGTADGYTF. The CDR3 DNA follows: TGTGCCAGAGGGACAGCTGATGGCTACACCTTC. V and J are TRBV2 and TRBJ1-2; TRBD1 aligns across 7 bases. In germline, CDR1 is SNHLY, CDR2 FYNNEI. Trimming removed 9 bases from V and 6 bases from J; junction bases left unmatched: 4. The CDR3 is 11 amino acids.

The CDR3 spells CSARAEGQGAADTQYF. The CDR3 DNA sequence: TGCAGTGCTAGAGCTGAGGGACAGGGGGCCGCAGATACGCAGTATTTT. The chain carries TRBV20-1 and TRBJ2-3; 12 bases are a match to TRBD1. CDR3 length equals 16 residues. Germline V gene lookup returns CDR1 DFQATT and CDR2 SNEGSKA (reference sequence). V dropped 1 base and J dropped 4; count of bases not matched to a gene: 6.

This clonotype was detected once. The rearrangement links TRBV7-7 to TRBJ2-3; weak D call: TRBD1 (6 bases). The CDR3 has 17 amino acids. Germline CDR1 SSHAT, CDR2 FNYEAQ (reference sequence). The V end lost 2 bases, the J end lost 4 bases, and 19 bases lay between the germline ends. CDR3 bases: TGTGCCAGCAGCTTATCTAGGAACAGGGTAAAAGCAGATACGCAGTATTTT. This gives the protein CASSLSRNRVKADTQYF.

The chain uses TRBV27 and TRBJ1-1; D may be TRBD1 (5 bases). The V and J ends lost 6 bases and 1 base respectively, with 6 bases between them. Germline CDR1 MNHEY, CDR2 SMNVEV (reference sequence). This CDR3 is 12 amino acids long. The CDR3 nucleotides are TGTGCCAGCAGAAGGGGGAACACTGAAGCTTTCTTT. It codes for CASRRGNTEAFF.

The chain uses TRBV19 and TRBJ2-1; 13 bases map to TRBD2. The CDR3 contains 15 residues. Germline loops: CDR1 LNHDA, CDR2 SQIVND (reference sequence). The trim removed 8 bases at V and 8 bases at J, leaving 9 bases unmatched. CDR3 nucleotides: TGTGCCAGTGGCCCCACTAGCGGGGGGGCCGATGAGCAGTTCTTC. Amino acid sequence: CASGPTSGGADEQFF.

J is TRBJ2-7 and V is TRBV20-1; 8 bases match TRBD2. The germline gives CDR1 DFQATT, CDR2 SNEGSKA (reference sequence). V lost 2 bases, J lost 6 bases, and 12 bases stayed unmatched. The CDR3 totals 15 residues. CDR3 bases: TGCAGTGCTAGATGGGCGGCGGGGGGTACCTTCGAGCAGTACTTC. This sequence encodes CSARWAAGGTFEQYF.

In its sample, this clonotype was seen a few times. The chain joins TRBV5-6 to TRBJ1-5; 10 bases agree with TRBD1. The ends lost 4 bases at V and 5 bases at J; junction bases unmatched: 3. Germline values: CDR1 SGHDT, CDR2 YYEEEE. This CDR3 has 14 amino acids. CDR3 loop: CASSPGTGDQPQHF. The CDR3 DNA follows: TGTGCCAGCAGCCCCGGGACAGGGGATCAGCCCCAGCATTTT.

The sample holds a few counts of this clonotype. V and J are TRBV29-1 and TRBJ2-5, with a tentative D call TRBD1 (5 bases). The length of the CDR3 is 12 residues. The germline V and J ends were trimmed by 8 bases and 7 bases, with 17 bases remaining between them. The germline CDR1 and CDR2 sequences are SQVTM and ANQGSEA. The chain's CDR3 is CSSQVSMGTQYF. CDR3 DNA sequence: TGCAGCTCACAGGTGTCTATGGGGACCCAGTACTTC.

This chain links TRBV2 with TRBJ2-7; D gene ambiguous. V shed 4 bases and J shed 2 bases, with 12 bases lying between them. Germline V gene data show CDR1 as SNHLY and CDR2 as FYNNEI. The CDR3 spans 14 residues. CDR3 sequence reads: CASSGNSVTYEQYF. The CDR3 nucleotides are TGTGCCAGCAGTGGGAATAGTGTCACCTACGAGCAGTACTTC.

The V gene is TRBV20-1, the J gene TRBJ1-2, with 7 bases matching TRBD1. After removal of 8 bases from V and 1 base from J, the junction contained 7 bases not matched to a gene. This CDR3 is built from 13 residues. The germline V gene encodes CDR1 DFQATT and CDR2 SNEGSKA (reference sequence). CDR3 loop: CSIGGRGNYGYTF. CDR3 nucleotides: TGCAGTATAGGGGGCAGGGGTAACTATGGCTACACCTTC.

There are a few counts of this clonotype. The genes are TRBV29-1 and TRBJ1-1; TRBD1 might be the D (5 bases). The germline V gene encodes CDR1 SQVTM and CDR2 ANQGSEA. The CDR3 is made up of 13 amino acids. Trimming removed 3 bases at V and 1 base at J, with 9 bases between. CDR3: CSVELTGNTEAFF. The CDR3 coding sequence is TGCAGCGTTGAGCTAACAGGGAACACTGAAGCTTTCTTT.

This clonotype was seen ten or more times. The chain carries TRBV6-5 and TRBJ1-1; no firm D call. Germline CDR1 and CDR2: MNHEY and SVGAGI. The V end lost 0 bases, the J end lost 0 bases, and 8 bases lay between the germline ends. The CDR3 consists of 15 residues. As DNA, the CDR3 is TGTGCCAGCAGTTACTCGATTTCGATGAACACTGAAGCTTTCTTT. Amino acid sequence: CASSYSISMNTEAFF.

This clonotype was detected many times. This chain connects TRBV6-5 to TRBJ2-7; D remains unclear. V lost 6 bases to trimming and J lost 7 bases, with 19 bases between them. The CDR3 is 14 amino acids. Germline CDR1 is MNHEY and CDR2 is SVGAGI. CDR3 nucleotides: TGTGCCAGCAGAGTCCAGCAGACGTCGTGGGAGCAGTACTTC. This sequence encodes CASRVQQTSWEQYF.

The chain has TRBV7-9 and TRBJ1-2; D uncertain. V dropped 1 base and J dropped 6 bases, with 12 bases sitting between them. Germline CDR1 is SEHNR and CDR2 is FQNEAQ (reference sequence). The CDR3 covers 14 residues. CDR3 sequence: CASSLEARANGYTF. The DNA of the CDR3 is TGTGCCAGCAGCTTAGAGGCTAGGGCAAATGGCTACACCTTC.

The chain joins TRBV7-9 to TRBJ2-5; TRBD1 agrees at 8 bases. Unmatched junction bases numbered 12, after V lost 5 bases and J lost 1 base. Looked up from germline, CDR1 is SEHNR and CDR2 is FQNEAQ (reference sequence). The length of the CDR3 is 17 residues. The CDR3 protein is CASSMTPRQGTQETQYF. The CDR3 region has the DNA TGTGCCAGCAGCATGACCCCTCGACAGGGGACCCAAGAGACCCAGTACTTC.

This clonotype was detected many times. This chain connects TRBV7-9 to TRBJ2-7; D gene unclear. V gave up 4 bases and J gave up 4 bases, with 11 bases separating them. Germline CDR1 reads SEHNR; CDR2 reads FQNEAQ (reference sequence). The CDR3 length is 13 residues. The CDR3 loop reads CASSWTDLYEQYF. The CDR3 coding sequence is TGTGCCAGCAGCTGGACGGATCTATACGAGCAGTACTTC. Looking up the rest from reference TRBV7-9 and TRBJ2-7 gives the full variable domain: DTGVSQNPRHKITKRGQNVTFRCDPISEHNRLYWYRQTLGQGPEFLTYFQNEAQLEKSRLLSDRFSAERPKGSFSTLEIQRTEQGDSAMYLCASSWTDLYEQYFGPGTRLTVT.

The V gene is TRBV6-5, the J gene TRBJ2-1; 10 nucleotides match TRBD2. Trimming at V came to 4 bases and at J to 12 bases, leaving 3 bases not matched to a gene. This CDR3 has 12 residues. In germline, CDR1 is MNHEY, CDR2 SVGAGI. Here the CDR3 reads CASSSPSGRQFF. CDR3 DNA sequence: TGTGCCAGCAGTTCCCCTAGCGGGAGGCAGTTCTTC.